The 17 T cell receptor beta chains reported below all come from one sample, sequenced in a study of control samples from healthy donors and cancer patients. Only in-frame clones appear in the TCRdb table, and some are missing; sequencing was by immunoSEQ multiplex PCR. Of fewer than 200,000 clones listed, about 93% are singletons. Sequenced material: blood. All receptors derive from a young man in good health.

The chain couples TRBV5-1 to TRBJ2-7, with 7 bases matching TRBD2. The V gene end was trimmed by 4 bases and the J gene end by 0 bases; junction bases not matched to a gene: 7. Germline CDR1 and CDR2: SGHRS and YFSETQ. The CDR3 is 15 amino acids. The CDR3 coding sequence is TGCGCCAGCAGCCCGACGGGGGGAACCTCCTACGAGCAGTACTTC. It encodes CASSPTGGTSYEQYF.

V gene TRBV6-6 combines with J gene TRBJ1-5; 10 nucleotides align to TRBD1. The CDR3 is 14 amino acids. Losses at the gene ends were 6 bases for V and 4 bases for J; bases not matched to a gene: 3. Germline V lookup: CDR1 MNHNY, CDR2 SVGAGI (reference sequence). The CDR3 is CASRGQGRNQPQHF. The CDR3 coding sequence is TGTGCCAGCAGGGGACAGGGGAGGAATCAGCCCCAGCATTTT.

The CDR3 coding sequence is TGTGCCTGGAGTCCAGGGGAACTAGATACGCAGTATTTT. Its translation: CAWSPGELDTQYF. The chain joins TRBV30 to TRBJ2-3; TRBD1 is a possible D gene (6 bases). CDR1 is GTSNPN, CDR2 SVGIG, per germline (reference sequence). Trimming stripped 2 bases from V and 5 bases from J, with 11 bases between. The CDR3 is made up of 13 amino acids. The whole variable domain, remainder taken from reference TRBV30 and TRBJ2-3, is SQTIHQWPATLVQPVGSPLSLECTVEGTSNPNLYWYRQAAGRGLQLLFYSVGIGQISSEVPQNLSASRPQDRQFILSSKKLLLSDSGFYLCAWSPGELDTQYFGPGTRLTVL.

V and J are TRBV11-2 and TRBJ2-7, with D possibly being TRBD1 or TRBD2 (6 bases each). Germline values: CDR1 SGHAT, CDR2 FQNNGV. V was shortened by 1 base and J by 2 bases, with 9 bases between the two germline ends. There are 14 residues in the CDR3. CDR3 DNA: TGTGCCAGCAGCTTAGCGGGGGCCGCCTACGAGCAGTACTTC. Encoded protein: CASSLAGAAYEQYF.

This clone was picked up one time. The chain recombines TRBV6-1 with TRBJ2-7; 8 bases line up with TRBD1. The trim removed 1 base at V and 0 bases at J, leaving 2 bases unmatched. Germline loops: CDR1 MNHNS, CDR2 SASEGT. This CDR3 region has 15 residues. DNA for the CDR3: TGTGCCAGCAGTGAAGGGACAGGGTTCTCCTACGAGCAGTACTTC. This translates into CASSEGTGFSYEQYF.

J is TRBJ1-1 and V is TRBV9; D uncertain. The CDR3 extends over 14 amino acids. Germline CDR1 reads SGDLS; CDR2 reads YYNGEE. Deletions cut 0 bases from V and 4 bases from J, with 10 bases between. The CDR3 protein is CASSVDGFGTEAFF. CDR3 coding DNA: TGTGCCAGCAGCGTAGATGGTTTCGGCACTGAAGCTTTCTTT.

The chain joins TRBV7-9 to TRBJ1-6; weak D call: TRBD1 (6 bases). The V gene's germline CDR1 is SEHNR and CDR2 FQNEAQ (reference sequence). The CDR3 covers 14 residues. The V gene lost 3 bases and the J gene lost 10 bases, with 13 bases spanning the gap. Written as DNA, the CDR3 is TGTGCCAGCAGCTTCGGCGGGGGCGGATCACCCCTCCACTTT. Encoded protein: CASSFGGGGSPLHF.

V and J are TRBV21-1 and TRBJ2-7; the table gives TRBD1 as D, unverified against the DNA. TRBV21-1 is a pseudogene locus. The CDR3 consists of 14 residues. The CDR3 nucleotides are TGTGCCAGCAGCAAAGGACAGACCCTTCACGAGCAGTACTTC. Amino acid sequence: CASSKGQTLHEQYF.

The V gene is TRBV5-8, the J gene TRBJ2-7; no clear D gene. Germline CDR1 and CDR2: SGHTS and YDEGEE. V lost 5 bases and J 3 bases, leaving 12 bases between the germline ends. CDR3 length: 13 amino acids. The CDR3 region is CASSLDFYYEQYF. DNA of the CDR3: TGTGCCAGCAGTTTAGATTTCTACTACGAGCAGTACTTC.

The chain has TRBV6-4 and TRBJ1-6; D unclear. Germline CDR1 MRHNA, CDR2 SNTAGT. V was shortened by 0 bases and J by 7 bases, with 13 bases between the two germline ends. The length of the CDR3 is 16 residues. This CDR3 is CASSDSRGDWNSPLHF. The CDR3 DNA reads TGTGCCAGCAGTGACTCGCGTGGAGATTGGAATTCACCCCTCCACTTT.

V is TRBV7-3 and J is TRBJ2-6, with D unresolved. The CDR3 is made up of 18 amino acids. Germline V gene sequence: CDR1 SGHTA, CDR2 FQGTGA. Trimming took off 2 bases at V and 0 bases at J, with 14 bases between the two ends. The CDR3 coding sequence is TGTGCCAGCAGCTTATTCCGAGGCACGAACTCTGGGGCCAACGTCCTGACTTTC. Protein: CASSLFRGTNSGANVLTF.

The rearrangement uses TRBV3-1 (or the pseudogene TRBV3-2) and TRBJ2-7; 10 nucleotides match TRBD2. This CDR3 contains 14 residues. Germline V CDR1 and CDR2: LGHDT, YNNKEL (reference sequence). The V and J ends lost 6 bases and 6 bases, in that order; junction bases with no gene match: 8. Written as DNA, the CDR3 is TGTGCCAGCAGTTCCCCGGGACTAGCGTTCGAGCAGTACTTC. This translates into CASSSPGLAFEQYF.

This rearrangement joins TRBV11-2 to TRBJ1-6; a weak D match, TRBD1 (6 bases). V was pared by 5 bases and J by 7 bases, with 15 bases between. Germline loops: CDR1 SGHAT, CDR2 FQNNGV. The CDR3 is 15 residues long. The CDR3 nucleotides are TGTGCCAGCAGCCAAGGCCGGACAGCAAATTCACCCCTCCACTTT. Protein: CASSQGRTANSPLHF.

The rearrangement links TRBV7-8 to TRBJ1-4, with 9 bases identical to TRBD1. The germline V gene encodes CDR1 SGHVS and CDR2 FQNEAQ. Trimming removed 5 bases from V and 8 bases from J; junction bases left unmatched: 15. The CDR3 covers 17 residues. CDR3 nucleotide sequence: TGTGCCAGCAGCCTCGTCCCGGGACAGGGATATGGCGAAAAACTGTTTTTT. It translates to CASSLVPGQGYGEKLFF.

This chain uses TRBV30 with TRBJ2-5; TRBD1 aligns across 7 bases. This CDR3 comprises 14 residues. V lost 3 bases, J lost 5 bases, and 9 bases stayed unmatched. Germline V gene data show CDR1 as GTSNPN and CDR2 as SVGIG (reference sequence). CDR3: CAWSTTGMGETQYF. In DNA form, the CDR3 reads TGTGCCTGGAGCACGACAGGGATGGGCGAGACCCAGTACTTC.

J is TRBJ1-2 and V is TRBV5-4; the D gene is possibly TRBD1 (6 bases). The V end lost 3 bases, the J end lost 4 bases, and 13 bases lay between the germline ends. This CDR3 contains 14 residues. Germline assignment: CDR1 SGHNT and CDR2 YYREEE (reference sequence). In DNA form, the CDR3 reads TGTGCCAGCAGCTCCGCGGGGGGCGCCTATGGCTACACCTTC. It yields the protein CASSSAGGAYGYTF.

The chain links TRBV25-1 to TRBJ1-3, with D unclear. CDR1 and CDR2 from the germline V gene are MGHDK and SYGVNS. The CDR3 consists of 14 residues. Between the trimmed V and J ends, which lost 1 base and 7 bases, there was a span of 11 bases. In DNA, the CDR3 is TGTGCCAGCAGTGAATTGGCCCGAGGGAACACCATATATTTT. Translation gives CASSELARGNTIYF.